The rows below give T cell receptor beta chains drawn from one sample of a study of T cell responses to AZD1222 COVID-19 vaccine. The method was immunoSEQ multiplex PCR; TCRdb's version includes in-frame clones alone and lacks a portion of them. The sample contains some 190,000 clones, 92% of which appear only once. This material consisted of peripheral blood, taken 28 days after the second AZD1222 dose. These receptors were collected from an adult who received the AZD1222 COVID-19 vaccine. The CDR3 runs from the conserved cysteine through the conserved F or W. The order of the fields is V gene, J gene, clone size, D gene, CDR3 protein, CDR3 DNA. A D gene is named only where the DNA matches it firmly. Clone size is not always given. Where it is, it says once, few, many or a class for expanded clones.

V: TRBV5-5
J: TRBJ1-3
size: once
D: .
CDR3: CASSSWTVPDTIYF
DNA: TGTGCCAGCAGCTCCTGGACCGTGCCGGACACCATATATTTT

V: TRBV3-1/TRBV3-2
J: TRBJ2-5
size: .
D: .
CDR3: CASRYGATQYF
DNA: TGTGCCTCCCGGTACGGGGCGACCCAGTACTTC

V: TRBV5-4
J: TRBJ1-6
size: few
D: .
CDR3: CASSLGLGQINSPLHF
DNA: TGTGCCAGCAGCTTAGGATTGGGACAAATTAATTCACCCCTCCACTTT

V: TRBV13
J: TRBJ1-4
size: .
D: TRBD1
CDR3: CASSPGQGFATNEKLFF
DNA: TGTGCCAGCAGCCCCGGACAGGGCTTCGCAACTAATGAAAAACTGTTTTTT

V: TRBV13
J: TRBJ2-3
size: once
D: .
CDR3: CASSFSRLRSTDTQYF
DNA: TGTGCCAGCAGCTTTTCTCGGTTACGAAGCACAGATACGCAGTATTTT

V: TRBV3-1/TRBV3-2
J: TRBJ2-1
size: .
D: .
CDR3: CASSQASNEQFF
DNA: TGTGCCAGCAGCCAAGCTAGCAATGAGCAGTTCTTC

V: TRBV11-2
J: TRBJ2-3
size: .
D: TRBD2
CDR3: CASSPGGAKEVDTQYF
DNA: TGTGCCAGCAGCCCCGGGGGGGCGAAAGAGGTAGATACGCAGTATTTT

V: TRBV19
J: TRBJ1-5
size: .
D: .
CDR3: CASSIGALLQPQHF
DNA: TGTGCCAGTAGTATCGGGGCCCTGTTGCAGCCCCAGCATTTT

V: TRBV7-2
J: TRBJ2-2
size: .
D: TRBD2
CDR3: CASRDAGGWNTGELFF
DNA: TGTGCCAGCAGAGATGCGGGGGGGTGGAACACCGGGGAGCTGTTTTTT

V: TRBV7-9
J: TRBJ1-6
size: .
D: .
CDR3: CASSTDTTSPLHF
DNA: TGTGCCAGCAGCACGGACACTACTTCACCCCTCCACTTT

V: TRBV5-6
J: TRBJ2-7
size: .
D: TRBD1
CDR3: CASTATGFGEQYF
DNA: TGTGCCAGCACCGCGACAGGGTTCGGCGAGCAGTACTTC

V: TRBV4-2
J: TRBJ2-3
size: .
D: .
CDR3: CASSQELAAGIRLTDTQYF
DNA: TGTGCCAGCAGCCAAGAATTGGCCGCGGGGATAAGACTCACAGATACGCAGTATTTT

V: TRBV6-1
J: TRBJ2-5
size: .
D: TRBD2
CDR3: CASSVLGTSGSIGETQYF
DNA: TGTGCCAGCAGTGTTCTAGGGACTAGCGGGAGTATAGGAGAGACCCAGTACTTC

V: TRBV7-2
J: TRBJ1-1
size: .
D: .
CDR3: CASAHGGAANTEAFF
DNA: TGTGCCAGCGCCCACGGTGGGGCAGCGAACACTGAAGCTTTCTTT

V: TRBV7-8
J: TRBJ2-2
size: .
D: .
CDR3: CASSLGRSQRRQYDTGELFF
DNA: TGTGCCAGCAGCCTAGGCCGATCCCAAAGGCGACAGTATGACACCGGGGAGCTGTTTTTT

V: TRBV20-1
J: TRBJ1-5
size: .
D: .
CDR3: CSASRGDQPQHF
DNA: TGCAGTGCTAGTCGGGGTGATCAGCCCCAGCATTTT

V: TRBV4-3
J: TRBJ2-3
size: few
D: TRBD1
CDR3: CASSRGTGFGGDTQYF
DNA: TGCGCCAGCAGCCGAGGGACAGGGTTCGGGGGAGATACGCAGTATTTT

V: TRBV18
J: TRBJ2-1
size: .
D: TRBD1
CDR3: CASSRRTGDAYNEQFF
DNA: TGTGCCAGCTCACGACGCACAGGGGATGCCTACAATGAGCAGTTCTTC

V: TRBV9
J: TRBJ1-4
size: .
D: TRBD1
CDR3: CASSTEGAPNEKLFF
DNA: TGTGCCAGCAGCACCGAGGGGGCTCCTAATGAAAAACTGTTTTTT

V: TRBV29-1
J: TRBJ2-3
size: .
D: TRBD2
CDR3: CSVHGGITDTQYF
DNA: TGCAGCGTCCACGGGGGGATCACAGATACGCAGTATTTT

V: TRBV6-2/TRBV6-3
J: TRBJ1-6
size: .
D: .
CDR3: CASSYFSSPLHF
DNA: TGTGCCAGCAGTTACTTCAGTTCACCCCTCCACTTT

V: TRBV30
J: TRBJ2-5
size: .
D: .
CDR3: CASASSGTQYF
DNA: TGTGCCTCTGCAAGTTCGGGGACCCAGTACTTC

V: TRBV6-1
J: TRBJ2-1
size: few
D: .
CDR3: CASSARRGTPVHNEQFF
DNA: TGTGCCAGCAGTGCCCGACGGGGGACCCCGGTTCACAATGAGCAGTTCTTC

V: TRBV4-3
J: TRBJ2-1
size: .
D: .
CDR3: CASSLRNEQFF
DNA: TGCGCCAGCAGCCTTAGGAATGAGCAGTTCTTC

V: TRBV10-1
J: TRBJ2-7
size: once
D: TRBD1
CDR3: CASSSGTGGYEQYF
DNA: TGCGCCAGCAGCTCCGGGACAGGGGGCTACGAGCAGTACTTC

V: TRBV7-6
J: TRBJ2-2
size: .
D: .
CDR3: CASSLREPELNTGELFF
DNA: TGTGCCAGCAGCTTGAGAGAACCAGAGCTTAACACCGGGGAGCTGTTTTTT

V: TRBV7-2
J: TRBJ2-3
size: .
D: TRBD2
CDR3: CASSSVSGGLTDTQYF
DNA: TGTGCCAGCAGCTCCGTTAGCGGGGGGCTCACAGATACGCAGTATTTT

V: TRBV3-1/TRBV3-2
J: TRBJ1-4
size: .
D: .
CDR3: CASSRGFAEEKLFF
DNA: TGTGCCAGCAGCCGGGGCTTTGCCGAGGAAAAACTGTTTTTT

V: TRBV7-2
J: TRBJ1-6
size: .
D: TRBD1
CDR3: CASSQGQGVNSPLHF
DNA: TGTGCCAGCAGCCAAGGACAGGGAGTTAATTCACCCCTCCACTTT

V: TRBV12-3/TRBV12-4
J: TRBJ2-7
size: .
D: .
CDR3: CASSLRVGEQYF
DNA: TGTGCCAGCAGTTTAAGGGTAGGCGAGCAGTACTTC

V: TRBV10-3
J: TRBJ2-7
size: once
D: TRBD2
CDR3: CATASGGAYEQYF
DNA: TGTGCCACTGCTAGCGGGGGGGCCTACGAGCAGTACTTC

V: TRBV28
J: TRBJ2-7
size: .
D: TRBD2
CDR3: CASSLPGLAAYEQYF
DNA: TGTGCCAGCAGTTTACCGGGACTAGCGGCCTACGAGCAGTACTTC

V: TRBV7-2
J: TRBJ2-5
size: .
D: TRBD1
CDR3: CASSYGTGGETQYF
DNA: TGTGCCAGCAGCTACGGGACAGGGGGAGAGACCCAGTACTTC

V: TRBV30
J: TRBJ1-3
size: .
D: .
CDR3: CAWSVGGTGNTIYF
DNA: TGTGCCTGGAGTGTGGGAGGGACTGGAAACACCATATATTTT

V: TRBV6-5
J: TRBJ2-2
size: .
D: .
CDR3: CASSYPTGPNTGELFF
DNA: TGTGCCAGCAGTTACCCGACGGGACCGAACACCGGGGAGCTGTTTTTT

V: TRBV5-1
J: TRBJ2-7
size: few
D: .
CDR3: CASSWGDRTAYEQYF
DNA: TGCGCCAGCAGCTGGGGGGACAGAACCGCCTACGAGCAGTACTTC

V: TRBV7-9
J: TRBJ2-1
size: .
D: .
CDR3: CASSLDGQLLTHEQFF
DNA: TGTGCCAGCAGCTTGGACGGACAGCTTCTTACCCATGAGCAGTTCTTC

V: TRBV28
J: TRBJ2-7
size: once
D: TRBD2
CDR3: CASSPAGTSGSYEQYF
DNA: TGTGCCAGCAGTCCAGCAGGGACTAGCGGATCCTACGAGCAGTACTTC

V: TRBV4-1
J: TRBJ2-2
size: .
D: TRBD2
CDR3: CASSPSGANTGELFF
DNA: TGCGCCAGCAGCCCCAGCGGGGCGAACACCGGGGAGCTGTTTTTT

V: TRBV3-1/TRBV3-2
J: TRBJ1-2
size: .
D: .
CDR3: CASSQGGTGGGYTF
DNA: TGTGCCAGCAGCCAAGGAGGAACCGGTGGGGGCTACACCTTC

V: TRBV4-2
J: TRBJ2-7
size: .
D: TRBD1
CDR3: CASSQVLGTGVYEQYF
DNA: TGTGCCAGCAGCCAGGTCCTCGGGACAGGAGTATACGAGCAGTACTTC

V: TRBV28
J: TRBJ2-7
size: .
D: TRBD1
CDR3: CASSLGQGLYEQYF
DNA: TGTGCCAGCAGTTTAGGACAGGGCCTCTACGAGCAGTACTTC

V: TRBV3-1/TRBV3-2
J: TRBJ2-5
size: .
D: TRBD2
CDR3: CASGARNGGAETQYF
DNA: TGTGCCAGCGGGGCAAGAAACGGGGGGGCAGAGACCCAGTACTTC

V: TRBV5-1
J: TRBJ2-3
size: .
D: .
CDR3: CASSSGQDTQYF
DNA: TGCGCCAGCAGCTCCGGGCAAGATACGCAGTATTTT

V: TRBV27
J: TRBJ2-7
size: .
D: .
CDR3: CASSQRTTWRREYF
DNA: TGTGCCAGCAGTCAACGGACAACCTGGCGGCGGGAGTACTTC

V: TRBV29-1
J: TRBJ2-5
size: .
D: .
CDR3: CSVVTVQETQYF
DNA: TGCAGCGTTGTGACAGTCCAAGAGACCCAGTACTTC

V: TRBV6-5
J: TRBJ1-1
size: .
D: .
CDR3: CASSYSGGKWNTEAFF
DNA: TGTGCCAGCAGTTACTCGGGGGGAAAGTGGAACACTGAAGCTTTCTTT

V: TRBV12-1
J: TRBJ1-1
size: once
D: .
CDR3: CASSFATGGRTEAFF
DNA: TGTGCCAGCAGCTTTGCCACAGGGGGTAGGACTGAAGCTTTCTTT

V: TRBV3-1/TRBV3-2
J: TRBJ2-1
size: .
D: .
CDR3: CASSQPDSASYNEQFF
DNA: TGTGCCAGCAGCCAACCGGACAGCGCATCCTACAATGAGCAGTTCTTC

V: TRBV6-1
J: TRBJ1-5
size: .
D: .
CDR3: CASSEILGSNQPQHF
DNA: TGTGCCAGCAGTGAAATCCTAGGAAGCAATCAGCCCCAGCATTTT

V: TRBV15
J: TRBJ1-4
size: .
D: .
CDR3: CATSRDLGVKEEKLFF
DNA: TGTGCCACCAGCAGAGACCTGGGGGTCAAGGAGGAAAAACTGTTTTTT

V: TRBV4-1
J: TRBJ1-1
size: .
D: .
CDR3: CASSQVRNTEAFF
DNA: TGCGCCAGCAGCCAAGTGAGAAACACTGAAGCTTTCTTT

V: TRBV7-8
J: TRBJ1-5
size: .
D: .
CDR3: CASSMQGLSNQPQHF
DNA: TGTGCCAGCAGCATGCAGGGTCTTAGTAATCAGCCCCAGCATTTT